Reported below is one T cell receptor beta chain. Its antigen is as yet unknown. This sample stems from a study of T cell responses to AZD1222 COVID-19 vaccine. Libraries were prepared by immunoSEQ multiplex PCR; TCRdb keeps only in-frame clonotypes and omits some of them. Of some 86,000 clones listed, around four fifths are singletons. Study observations and caveats: As reported, nearly half of all spike-specific TCRs target variant regions that are unmutated.

The starting material was peripheral blood, obtained on day 0 of AZD1222 vaccination. This receptor was taken from an adult in good health.

CDR3 coding DNA: TGTGCCATCAGTGTGTGGGGTAGAGGCACAGATACGCAGTATTTT. Protein: CAISVWGRGTDTQYF. V gene TRBV10-3 combines with J gene TRBJ2-3; D remains unclear. CDR1 and CDR2 from the germline V gene are ENHRY and SYGVKD. V lost 4 bases and J lost 1, with 12 bases in between. The CDR3 is 15 amino acids.